This TCR beta chain was sequenced in a study of T-cell reconstitution after alpha-beta-depleted transplantation in children. Concerning this clonotype itself: Its cognate antigen is unknown.

V was cut by 5 bases and J by 3 bases, with 5 bases left in between. Germline CDR1 SNHLY, CDR2 FYNNEI. This CDR3 contains 11 residues. Preparation of the TCRbeta library used unique molecular identifiers. TCRdb reprocessed the PCR reads via MiXCR and lists one record per CDR3 protein. There are around 440,000 distinct CDR3 sequences in the sample; 15% to 20% occur only once, and approximately 28% lies in the top ten. Overall study findings and caveats: Where alpha-beta T cells came from about two months after transplant was reportedly several hundred expanded graft clones. T-cell numbers and diversity one year post-transplant derived largely from freshly generated T cells.

This clonotype originated in a boy younger than two who had a stem cell transplant for Wiskott-Aldrich syndrome, so the T cells may come from the graft donor. The chain has TRBV2 and TRBJ2-7; D unresolved. The input for sequencing was PBMCs, mostly from graft donor cells, taken 360 days after TCRalphabeta/CD19-depleted stem cell transplant. The DNA for the CDR3 is TGTGCCAGCAGTATCGACTACGAGCAGTACTTC. Protein product: CASSIDYEQYF.